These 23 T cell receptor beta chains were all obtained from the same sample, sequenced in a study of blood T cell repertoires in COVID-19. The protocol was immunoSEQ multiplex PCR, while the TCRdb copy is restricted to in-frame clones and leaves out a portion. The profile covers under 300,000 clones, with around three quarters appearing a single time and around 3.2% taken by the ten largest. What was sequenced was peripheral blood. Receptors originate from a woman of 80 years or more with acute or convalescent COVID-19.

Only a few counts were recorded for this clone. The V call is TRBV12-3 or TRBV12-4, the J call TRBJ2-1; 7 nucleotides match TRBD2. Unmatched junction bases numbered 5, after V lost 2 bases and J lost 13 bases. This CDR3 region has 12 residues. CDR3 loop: CASSLRAGVQFF. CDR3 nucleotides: TGTGCCAGCAGTTTAAGGGCGGGGGTCCAGTTCTTC.

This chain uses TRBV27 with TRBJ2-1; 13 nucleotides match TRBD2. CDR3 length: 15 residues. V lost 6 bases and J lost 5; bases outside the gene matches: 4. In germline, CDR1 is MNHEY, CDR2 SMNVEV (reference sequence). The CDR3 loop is CASRRGLAGNNEQFF. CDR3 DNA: TGTGCCAGCAGACGGGGACTAGCGGGGAACAATGAGCAGTTCTTC.

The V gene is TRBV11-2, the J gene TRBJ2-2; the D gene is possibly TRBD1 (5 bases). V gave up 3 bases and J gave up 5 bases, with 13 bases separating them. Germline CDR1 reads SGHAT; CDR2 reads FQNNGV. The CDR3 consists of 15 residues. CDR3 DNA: TGTGCCAGCAGCTTCCAACGACAGATTACCGGGGAGCTGTTTTTT. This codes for CASSFQRQITGELFF.

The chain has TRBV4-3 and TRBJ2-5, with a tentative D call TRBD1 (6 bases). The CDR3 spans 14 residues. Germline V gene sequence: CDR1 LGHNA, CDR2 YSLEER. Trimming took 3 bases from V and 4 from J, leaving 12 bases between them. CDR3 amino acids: CASSQGWGPETQYF. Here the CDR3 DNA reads TGCGCCAGCAGCCAGGGGTGGGGGCCAGAGACCCAGTACTTC.

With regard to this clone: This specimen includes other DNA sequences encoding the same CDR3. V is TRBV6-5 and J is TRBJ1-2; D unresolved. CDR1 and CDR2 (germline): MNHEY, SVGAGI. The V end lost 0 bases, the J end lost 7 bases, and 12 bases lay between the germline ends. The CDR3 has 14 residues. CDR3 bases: TGTGCCAGCAGTTACTCGACCGGGGTAGGTGGCTACACCTTC. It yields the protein CASSYSTGVGGYTF.

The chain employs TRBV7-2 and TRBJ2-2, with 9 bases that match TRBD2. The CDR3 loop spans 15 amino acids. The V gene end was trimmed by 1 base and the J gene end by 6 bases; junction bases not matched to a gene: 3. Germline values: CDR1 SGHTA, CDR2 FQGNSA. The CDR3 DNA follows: TGTGCCAGCAGCTTAGTGGCTAGCGGGGCCGGGGAGCTGTTTTTT. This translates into CASSLVASGAGELFF.

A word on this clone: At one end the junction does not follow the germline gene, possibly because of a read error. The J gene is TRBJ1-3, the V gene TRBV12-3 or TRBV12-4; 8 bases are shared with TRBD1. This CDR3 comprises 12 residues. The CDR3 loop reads CAGRGHGNTIYF. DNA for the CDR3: TGTGCCGGCAGGGGGCATGGAAACACCATATATTTT.

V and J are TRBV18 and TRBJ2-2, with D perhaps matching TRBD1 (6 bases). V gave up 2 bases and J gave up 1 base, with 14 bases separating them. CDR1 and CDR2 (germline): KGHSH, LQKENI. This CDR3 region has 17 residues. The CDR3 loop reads CASSPKVGQLNTGELFF. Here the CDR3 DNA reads TGTGCCAGCTCACCAAAGGTGGGACAACTGAACACCGGGGAGCTGTTTTTT.

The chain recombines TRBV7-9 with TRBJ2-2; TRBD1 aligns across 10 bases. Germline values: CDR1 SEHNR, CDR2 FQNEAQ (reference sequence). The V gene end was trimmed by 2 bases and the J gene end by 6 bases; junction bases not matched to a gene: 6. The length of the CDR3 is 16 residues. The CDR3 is CASSLPGQGTPGELFF. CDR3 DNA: TGTGCCAGCAGCTTACCGGGACAGGGGACACCCGGGGAGCTGTTTTTT.

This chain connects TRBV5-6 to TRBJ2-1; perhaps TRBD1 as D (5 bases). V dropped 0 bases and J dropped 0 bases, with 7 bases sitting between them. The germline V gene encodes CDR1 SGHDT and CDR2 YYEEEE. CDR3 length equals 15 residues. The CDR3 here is CASSLGQYSYNEQFF. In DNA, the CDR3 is TGTGCCAGCAGCTTGGGACAGTACTCCTACAATGAGCAGTTCTTC.

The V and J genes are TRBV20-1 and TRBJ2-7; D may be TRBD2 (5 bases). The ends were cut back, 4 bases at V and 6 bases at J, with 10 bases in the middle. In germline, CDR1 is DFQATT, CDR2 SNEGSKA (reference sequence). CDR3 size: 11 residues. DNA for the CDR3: TGCAGTGCTACGGACTCGACCGAGCAGTACTTC. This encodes CSATDSTEQYF.

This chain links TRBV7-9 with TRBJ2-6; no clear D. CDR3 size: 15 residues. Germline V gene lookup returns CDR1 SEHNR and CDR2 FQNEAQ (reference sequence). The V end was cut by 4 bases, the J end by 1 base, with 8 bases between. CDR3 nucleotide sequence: TGTGCCAGCAGCTCGCCAGAATCTGGGGCCAACGTCCTGACTTTC. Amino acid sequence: CASSSPESGANVLTF.

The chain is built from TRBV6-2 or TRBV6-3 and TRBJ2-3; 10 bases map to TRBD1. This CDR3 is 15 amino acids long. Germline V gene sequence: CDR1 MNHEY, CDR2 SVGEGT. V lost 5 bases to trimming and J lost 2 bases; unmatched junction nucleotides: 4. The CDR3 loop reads CASSPGQGSTDTQYF. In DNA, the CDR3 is TGTGCCAGCAGTCCGGGACAGGGGTCCACAGATACGCAGTATTTT.

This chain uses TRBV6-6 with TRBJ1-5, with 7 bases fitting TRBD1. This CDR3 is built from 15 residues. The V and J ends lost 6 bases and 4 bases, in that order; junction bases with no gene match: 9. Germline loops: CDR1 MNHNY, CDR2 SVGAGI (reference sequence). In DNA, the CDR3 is TGTGCCAGCAGCCAGGGGGACAGTCCTAATCAGCCCCAGCATTTT. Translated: CASSQGDSPNQPQHF.

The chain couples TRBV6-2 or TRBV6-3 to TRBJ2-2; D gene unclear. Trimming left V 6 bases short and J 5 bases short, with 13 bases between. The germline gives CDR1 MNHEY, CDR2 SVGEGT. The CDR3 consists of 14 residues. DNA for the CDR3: TGTGCCAGCAGCCCTACCCCGGTGACCGGGGAGCTGTTTTTT. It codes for CASSPTPVTGELFF.

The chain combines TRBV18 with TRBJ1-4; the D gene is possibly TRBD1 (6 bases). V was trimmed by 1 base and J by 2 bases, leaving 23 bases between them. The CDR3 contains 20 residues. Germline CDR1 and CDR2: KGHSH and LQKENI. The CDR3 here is CASSPRSSSGGMTTNEKLFF. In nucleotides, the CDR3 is TGTGCCAGCTCACCACGATCGAGTTCGGGGGGCATGACTACTAATGAAAAACTGTTTTTT.

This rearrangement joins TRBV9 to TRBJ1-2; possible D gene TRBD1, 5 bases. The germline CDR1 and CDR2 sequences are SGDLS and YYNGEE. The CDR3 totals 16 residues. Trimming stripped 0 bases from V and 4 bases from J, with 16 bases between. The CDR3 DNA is TGTGCCAGCAGCGTAGCTACAGGATTCACCTTCTATGGCTACACCTTC. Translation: CASSVATGFTFYGYTF. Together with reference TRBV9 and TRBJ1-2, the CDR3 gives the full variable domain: DSGVTQTPKHLITATGQRVTLRCSPRSGDLSVYWYQQSLDQGLQFLIQYYNGEERAKGNILERFSAQQFPDLHSELNLSSLELGDSALYFCASSVATGFTFYGYTFGSGTRLTVV.

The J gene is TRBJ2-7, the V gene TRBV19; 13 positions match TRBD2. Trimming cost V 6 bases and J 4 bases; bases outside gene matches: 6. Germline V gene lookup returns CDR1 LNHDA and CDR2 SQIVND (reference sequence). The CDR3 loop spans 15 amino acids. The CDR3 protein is CASSPLAGGIYEQYF. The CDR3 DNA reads TGTGCCAGTAGCCCACTAGCGGGAGGGATTTACGAGCAGTACTTC.

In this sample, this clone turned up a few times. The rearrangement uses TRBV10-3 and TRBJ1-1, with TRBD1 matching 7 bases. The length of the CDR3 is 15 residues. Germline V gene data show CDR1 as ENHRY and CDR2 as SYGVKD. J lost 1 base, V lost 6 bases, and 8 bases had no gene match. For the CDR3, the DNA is TGTGCCATCAGGAGACAGGGCGGTGAGAACACTGAAGCTTTCTTT. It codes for CAIRRQGGENTEAFF.

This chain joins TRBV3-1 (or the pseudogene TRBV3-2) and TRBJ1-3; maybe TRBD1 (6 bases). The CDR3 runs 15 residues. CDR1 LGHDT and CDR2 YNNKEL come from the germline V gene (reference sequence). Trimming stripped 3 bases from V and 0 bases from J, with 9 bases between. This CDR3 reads CASSQGARSGNTIYF. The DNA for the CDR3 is TGTGCCAGCAGCCAGGGGGCACGCTCTGGAAACACCATATATTTT.

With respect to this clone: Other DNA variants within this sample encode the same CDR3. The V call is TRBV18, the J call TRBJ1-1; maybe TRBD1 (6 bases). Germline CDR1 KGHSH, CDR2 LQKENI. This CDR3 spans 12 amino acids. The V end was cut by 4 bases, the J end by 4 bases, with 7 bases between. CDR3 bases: TGTGCCAGCTCACAAGGGGGCACTGAAGCTTTCTTT. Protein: CASSQGGTEAFF.

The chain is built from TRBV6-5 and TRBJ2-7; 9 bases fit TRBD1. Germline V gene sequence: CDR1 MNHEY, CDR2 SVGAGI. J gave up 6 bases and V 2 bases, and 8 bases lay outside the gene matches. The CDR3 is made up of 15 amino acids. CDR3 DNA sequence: TGTGCCAGCAGTTACAGGGCGGGGACAGGGTCCGAGCAGTACTTC. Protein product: CASSYRAGTGSEQYF.

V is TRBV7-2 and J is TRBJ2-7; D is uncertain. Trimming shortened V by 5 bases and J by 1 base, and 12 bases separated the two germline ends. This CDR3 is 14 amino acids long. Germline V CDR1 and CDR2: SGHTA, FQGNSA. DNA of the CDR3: TGTGCCAGCAGCCGTGGTGGCAATTCCTACGAGCAGTACTTC. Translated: CASSRGGNSYEQYF.